A selection of T cell receptor beta chains follows, all from one sample in a study of post-analysis software for immune sequencing data. One entry per CDR3 protein, called by TCRdb with MiXCR from the PCR reads. The sample contains hundreds of thousands of distinct CDR3 sequences, 25% to 30% of which appear only once. Sequences were obtained from blood. All receptors derive from a girl aged 10 to 17 with multiple sclerosis. Both conserved end residues are trimmed from each CDR3.

TRBV20-1	TRBJ1-1	SARVLQAFMNTEAF
TRBV5-8	TRBJ1-5	ASSLRWGDSSNQPQH
TRBV9	TRBJ1-1	ASSRDLGQGHGDTEAF
TRBV4-2	TRBJ2-5	ASSQDPGSGETQY
TRBV6-2/TRBV6-3	TRBJ2-1	ASGWRDSYNEQF
TRBV15	TRBJ2-3	ATSASRQIATDTQY
TRBV29-1	TRBJ1-2	SVGVGNPANYGYT
TRBV11-2	TRBJ2-5	ASTHPSGGAIRQY
TRBV20-1	TRBJ1-4	SNLIREKLF
TRBV28	TRBJ2-3	ASSSFGGTRSTDTQY
TRBV12-3/TRBV12-4	TRBJ1-2	ASSSGRGQGYT
TRBV7-2	TRBJ2-3	ASSLAAVLDTQY
TRBV29-1	TRBJ2-5	SVEWLEETQY
TRBV12-3/TRBV12-4	TRBJ2-7	ASSLRGVDYEQY
TRBV28	TRBJ2-1	ASRPVRNEQF
TRBV9	TRBJ2-3	ASSVREGGDTQY
TRBV27	TRBJ2-1	ASSHRRVEEQF
TRBV28	TRBJ2-7	ASSSLGGPGISSYERY
TRBV11-2	TRBJ2-1	ASSFRSDRVDEQF
TRBV7-6	TRBJ2-2	ASSRAGGLGELF
TRBV20-1	TRBJ2-7	SAPSGRASYEQY
TRBV6-2/TRBV6-3	TRBJ1-1	ASSMHEDGRPEAF
TRBV27	TRBJ2-7	ASSLSRGNEQY
TRBV5-1	TRBJ2-1	ASSFLPVRTGLIYNEQF
TRBV10-3	TRBJ1-5	AISEGTGGHQPQH